The 11 T cell receptor beta chains in this list originate from one sample, sequenced in a study of cytomegalovirus exposure and HLA in healthy donors. The PCR was carried out with 60 Vbeta primers and 13 Jbeta primers. Profiling relied on immunoSEQ multiplex PCR, and the TCRdb table lists in-frame clones only, not all of them. The table lists approximately 220,000 clones, approximately 82% of them singletons, with 0.55% to 0.75% in the top ten. Sequencing was done on a sample of PBMCs. The receptors derive from a man aged 18 to 30 in good health and CMV-seronegative.

V gene TRBV4-1 combines with J gene TRBJ1-2; TRBD1 aligns across 8 bases. CDR3 length: 16 residues. After removal of 1 base from V and 5 bases from J, the junction contained 9 bases not matched to a gene. Germline V gene lookup returns CDR1 MGHRA and CDR2 YSYEKL. The CDR3 loop reads CASSQVIQGAGYGYTF. In DNA form, the CDR3 reads TGCGCCAGCAGCCAAGTAATTCAGGGGGCTGGTTATGGCTACACCTTC.

V and J are TRBV9 and TRBJ2-5, with TRBD2 matching 11 bases. With 3 bases clipped from V and 2 bases from J, the junction kept 6 bases outside the gene matches. CDR3 size: 16 residues. The germline V gene encodes CDR1 SGDLS and CDR2 YYNGEE. The CDR3 sequence is CASSGPSGRPQETQYF. In DNA form, the CDR3 reads TGTGCCAGCAGCGGTCCTAGCGGGAGGCCTCAAGAGACCCAGTACTTC. The full variable domain, completed using reference TRBV9 and TRBJ2-5, is DSGVTQTPKHLITATGQRVTLRCSPRSGDLSVYWYQQSLDQGLQFLIQYYNGEERAKGNILERFSAQQFPDLHSELNLSSLELGDSALYFCASSGPSGRPQETQYFGPGTRLLVL.

The chain recombines TRBV7-9 with TRBJ1-1; D ambiguous. V lost 4 bases to trimming and J lost 4 bases, with 25 bases between them. The CDR3 runs to 18 residues. Germline V gene data show CDR1 as SEHNR and CDR2 as FQNEAQ (reference sequence). The CDR3 sequence: CASSSKPHLVEGGTEAFF. CDR3 DNA sequence: TGTGCCAGCAGCTCGAAGCCCCACCTAGTTGAAGGTGGCACTGAAGCTTTCTTT.

This clone was detected only a few times. The genes are TRBV5-6 and TRBJ1-4; D call uncertain. V lost 0 bases and J lost 5, with 11 bases in between. CDR1 is SGHDT, CDR2 YYEEEE, per germline. The CDR3 consists of 15 residues. The CDR3 DNA is TGTGCCAGCAGCTTGGGCGGCAGCCCGAATGAAAAACTGTTTTTT. This gives the protein CASSLGGSPNEKLFF.

The chain has TRBV7-3 and TRBJ2-7, with TRBD2 matching over 10 bases. Germline V gene sequence: CDR1 SGHTA, CDR2 FQGTGA. The ends lost 6 bases at V and 6 bases at J; junction bases unmatched: 8. This CDR3 is built from 14 residues. The CDR3 bases are TGTGCCAGCAGTCTAGCGGGAGATTCTCCCGAGCAGTACTTC. It encodes CASSLAGDSPEQYF.

V and J are TRBV11-3 and TRBJ2-1; 9 bases line up with TRBD2. The V and J ends lost 3 bases and 5 bases, in that order; junction bases with no gene match: 5. Germline V gene lookup returns CDR1 SGHNT and CDR2 YENEEA. This CDR3 is 15 amino acids long. The CDR3 spells CASSFSGSGHNEQFF. Here the CDR3 DNA reads TGTGCCAGCAGCTTTAGCGGGAGCGGGCACAATGAGCAGTTCTTC.

The chain links TRBV15 to TRBJ1-4; TRBD1 agrees at 8 bases. V shed 0 bases and J 5 bases; nucleotides not matched to a gene: 8. The CDR3 is made up of 17 amino acids. Germline V gene data show CDR1 as LNHNV and CDR2 as YYDKDF (reference sequence). The CDR3 bases are TGTGCCACCAGCAGAGATATAAGGAGACAGGGGAATGAAAAACTGTTTTTT. Its protein is CATSRDIRRQGNEKLFF.

This clone was recorded once. V gene TRBV13 combines with J gene TRBJ2-7, with 8 bases aligning to TRBD1. Germline lookup yields CDR1 PRHDT and CDR2 FYEKMQ (reference sequence). The CDR3 contains 16 residues. V was clipped by 5 bases and J by 0 bases; unmatched bases: 9. The CDR3 sequence is CASSPNGQGGSYEQYF. The CDR3 nucleotides are TGTGCCAGCAGCCCCAATGGACAGGGAGGCTCCTACGAGCAGTACTTC.

This chain joins TRBV30 and TRBJ1-1, with D unresolved. Germline CDR1 reads GTSNPN; CDR2 reads SVGIG (reference sequence). This CDR3 spans 13 amino acids. V gave up 0 bases and J gave up 1 base, with 6 bases separating them. Written as DNA, the CDR3 is TGTGCCTGGAGTGTGGAGTGGAACACTGAAGCTTTCTTT. It specifies CAWSVEWNTEAFF.

The V gene is TRBV6-5, the J gene TRBJ2-5, with D possibly matching TRBD1 (5 bases). The CDR3 spans 12 residues. Deletions cut 6 bases from V and 2 bases from J, with 7 bases between. Germline V gene sequence: CDR1 MNHEY, CDR2 SVGAGI. The CDR3 here is CASRQGQETQYF. CDR3 nucleotide sequence: TGTGCCAGCAGGCAGGGTCAAGAGACCCAGTACTTC.

V and J are TRBV19 and TRBJ1-2; no reliable D call. Between the trimmed V and J ends, which lost 1 base and 0 bases, there was a span of 9 bases. The CDR3 consists of 15 residues. Per germline, CDR1 LNHDA and CDR2 SQIVND (reference sequence). As DNA, the CDR3 is TGTGCCAGTAGTATAGCGGGGATAGCTAACTATGGCTACACCTTC. Encoded protein: CASSIAGIANYGYTF.